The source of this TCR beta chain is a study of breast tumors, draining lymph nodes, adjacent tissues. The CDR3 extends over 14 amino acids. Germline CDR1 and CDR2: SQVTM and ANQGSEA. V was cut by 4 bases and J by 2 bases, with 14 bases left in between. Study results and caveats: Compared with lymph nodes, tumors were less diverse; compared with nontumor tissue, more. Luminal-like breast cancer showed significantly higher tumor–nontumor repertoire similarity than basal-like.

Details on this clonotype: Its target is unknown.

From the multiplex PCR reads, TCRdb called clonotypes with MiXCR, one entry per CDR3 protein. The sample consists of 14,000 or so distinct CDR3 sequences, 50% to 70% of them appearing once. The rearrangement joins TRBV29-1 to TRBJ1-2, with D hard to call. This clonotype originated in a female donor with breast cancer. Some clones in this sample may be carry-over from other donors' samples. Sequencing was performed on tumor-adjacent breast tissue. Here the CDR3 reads CSVVTGERNYGYTF. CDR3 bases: TGCAGCGTTGTCACCGGGGAAAGGAACTATGGCTACACCTTC.